This T cell receptor (beta chain) was recovered during a study of molecular identifiers for immune sequencing clone quantification. Study-wide results and caveats: It was shown that clones above 20 RNA copies held over 98% of effector molecules, but under 1% in naive cells.

Sorted naive CD8 T cells were those defined as CD8+CD4-CCR7+CD45RA+. V was shortened by 3 bases and J by 0 bases, with 13 bases between the two germline ends. This CDR3 is built from 15 residues. Germline V gene sequence: CDR1 SGHRS, CDR2 YFSETQ. This clonotype was seen repeatedly, ten times or more. What it recognizes is unknown. Listed TCR primers and previously described methods were used for bulk TCR libraries. TCRdb fed the PCR reads into MiXCR, producing one record per CDR3 protein. The repertoire holds about 640,000 distinct CDR3 sequences, with just under 20% as singletons. The rearrangement links TRBV5-1 to TRBJ2-7; no clear D gene. Sequenced input: naive CD8+ T cells from blood, with Jurkat cell RNA spiked in. Subset: FACS-sorted CD8+CD4-CCR7+CD45RA+ naive T cells. The source is a human donor in good health. Some libraries in this study had Jurkat cell RNA spiked in. The CDR3 coding sequence is TGCGCCAGCAGCTCACCCGACACCTCCTCCTACGAGCAGTACTTC. Translation gives CASSSPDTSSYEQYF.